A single sample is the source of the 25 T cell receptor beta chains below, sequenced in a study of molecular identifiers for immune sequencing clone quantification. Using its own MiXCR run on the PCR reads, TCRdb lists one record per CDR3 protein. The table includes about 510,000 distinct CDR3 sequences, roughly 26% detected once. The sequencing input was naive CD8+ T cells from blood, with Jurkat cell RNA spiked in. Indicated subset: FACS-sorted CD8+CD4-CCR7+CD45RA+ naive T cells. The receptor source for this set is a human donor in good health. Some libraries in this study had Jurkat cell RNA spiked in.

This chain connects TRBV28 to TRBJ2-1; D uncertain. The germline V gene encodes CDR1 MDHEN and CDR2 SYDVKM. Trimming left V 6 bases short and J 1 base short, with 13 bases between. The CDR3 extends over 15 amino acids. The CDR3 is CASSFTGQSYNEQFF. DNA of the CDR3: TGTGCCAGCAGCTTCACCGGGCAGTCCTACAATGAGCAGTTCTTC.

Remarks on this clonotype: Being one base from a much bigger clone, this may be a read error. The chain carries TRBV4-1 and TRBJ2-5; D is perhaps TRBD1 (5 bases). This CDR3 is 13 amino acids long. Germline lookup yields CDR1 MGHRA and CDR2 YSYEKL. The CDR3 protein is CAGSQGTEGAQYF. DNA for the CDR3: TGCGCCGGCAGCCAAGGAACAGAAGGGGCCCAGTACTTC.

The chain links TRBV9 to TRBJ2-5, with 7 bases matching TRBD2. The CDR3 length is 17 residues. V was pared by 2 bases and J by 4 bases, with 14 bases of the junction left unmatched. Germline CDR1 reads SGDLS; CDR2 reads YYNGEE. The DNA of the CDR3 is TGTGCCAGCAGCGTCGGAGCGGGGATAGTGAACGGAGAGACCCAGTACTTC. As protein: CASSVGAGIVNGETQYF.

This clonotype was counted only a few times. The V call is TRBV5-1, the J call TRBJ2-4; 10 bases agree with TRBD1. Trimming removed 4 bases from V and 2 bases from J; junction bases left unmatched: 6. Germline-derived CDR1 and CDR2 are SGHRS and YFSETQ. This CDR3 has 16 amino acids. In nucleotides, the CDR3 is TGCGCCAGCAGCACCTGGACAGGGGGGACCAAAAACATTCAGTACTTC. This translates into CASSTWTGGTKNIQYF.

This clonotype was counted at least ten times. The rearrangement uses TRBV7-9 and TRBJ2-3; 10 positions match TRBD2. Germline loops: CDR1 SEHNR, CDR2 FQNEAQ (reference sequence). Trimming cost V 1 base and J 4 bases; bases outside gene matches: 14. This CDR3 has 19 residues. Here the CDR3 reads CASSLGRWLAGASADTQYF. Here the CDR3 DNA reads TGTGCCAGCAGCTTAGGTCGATGGCTAGCGGGAGCATCGGCAGATACGCAGTATTTT.

This sequence joins TRBV30 and TRBJ2-1, with D unclear. Germline CDR1 reads GTSNPN; CDR2 reads SVGIG (reference sequence). The CDR3 totals 11 residues. V lost 4 bases, J lost 5 bases, and 6 bases lay in between. CDR3 sequence reads: CAWKWDNEQFF. Here the CDR3 DNA reads TGTGCCTGGAAGTGGGACAATGAGCAGTTCTTC.

With regard to this clonotype: With a much larger clone just one base away, this may be a read error. The V call is TRBV7-2, the J call TRBJ1-2, with no clear D. This CDR3 region has 14 residues. Germline V gives CDR1 SGHTA, CDR2 FQGNSA. The CDR3 sequence is CASSLLGPGRGYPF. CDR3 DNA: TGTGCCAGCAGCTTATTGGGTCCCGGAAGAGGCTACCCCTTC.

In this sample, this clonotype turned up a few times. The rearrangement joins TRBV6-2 or TRBV6-3 to TRBJ2-5, with TRBD2 matching over 11 bases. Germline CDR1 and CDR2: MNHEY and SVGEGT. With V trimmed by 1 base and J by 3 bases, 4 bases remained unmatched. This CDR3 has 16 residues. As DNA, the CDR3 is TGTGCCAGCAGTTACTATAGCGGGAGGGTCGAAGAGACCCAGTACTTC. Its translation is CASSYYSGRVEETQYF.

V usage is TRBV7-9 and J usage is TRBJ2-2; D perhaps matches TRBD1 (6 bases). The CDR3 totals 15 residues. Looked up from germline, CDR1 is SEHNR and CDR2 is FQNEAQ (reference sequence). Trimming shortened V by 0 bases and J by 5 bases, and 10 bases separated the two germline ends. In DNA, the CDR3 is TGTGCCAGCAGCTTAGCGCCAGGGGTGACCGGGGAGCTGTTTTTT. It translates to CASSLAPGVTGELFF. Combining the CDR3 with reference TRBV7-9 and TRBJ2-2 gives the whole variable domain DTGVSQNPRHKITKRGQNVTFRCDPISEHNRLYWYRQTLGQGPEFLTYFQNEAQLEKSRLLSDRFSAERPKGSFSTLEIQRTEQGDSAMYLCASSLAPGVTGELFFGEGSRLTVL.

The gene calls are TRBV7-3 and TRBJ2-1, with unresolved D. The germline V gene has CDR1 SGHTA and CDR2 FQGTGA. The CDR3 extends over 17 amino acids. V was trimmed by 1 base and J by 0 bases, leaving 13 bases between them. DNA of the CDR3: TGTGCCAGCAGCTTAAGTTGTCTTCACAGCTCCTACAATGAGCAGTTCTTC. This gives the protein CASSLSCLHSSYNEQFF.

The chain is built from TRBV27 and TRBJ1-1; 7 bases agree with TRBD1. The ends lost 7 bases at V and 8 bases at J; junction bases unmatched: 4. The CDR3 has 11 residues. Germline CDR1 and CDR2: MNHEY and SMNVEV (reference sequence). The CDR3 is CASITTGEAFF. The CDR3 bases are TGTGCCAGCATCACGACAGGGGAAGCTTTCTTT.

This clonotype was detected many times. The chain links TRBV12-3 or TRBV12-4 to TRBJ2-2; a weak D match, TRBD1 (5 bases). The CDR3 loop spans 13 amino acids. V lost 7 bases and J lost 4, with 10 bases in between. Here the CDR3 reads CASIPQGTGELFF. The DNA for the CDR3 is TGTGCCAGCATCCCGCAGGGCACCGGGGAGCTGTTTTTT.

In the case of this clonotype: Possible read error: a much larger clone is one base away. Written as DNA, the CDR3 is TGTGCCTGGGGTACCGGACGGACGAACACAGATACGCAGTATTTT. The encoded protein is CAWGTGRTNTDTQYF. The rearrangement links TRBV30 to TRBJ2-3; the D is unclear. Trimming pared 5 bases from V and 2 bases from J, leaving 17 bases between. Germline loops: CDR1 GTSNPN, CDR2 SVGIG (reference sequence). The CDR3 runs 15 residues. The whole variable domain, remainder taken from reference TRBV30 and TRBJ2-3, is SQTIHQWPATLVQPVGSPLSLECTVEGTSNPNLYWYRQAAGRGLQLLFYSVGIGQISSEVPQNLSASRPQDRQFILSSKKLLLSDSGFYLCAWGTGRTNTDTQYFGPGTRLTVL.

This clonotype was observed a handful of times. The chain couples TRBV6-2 or TRBV6-3 to TRBJ2-7, with 9 positions matching TRBD1. The germline V gene has CDR1 MNHEY and CDR2 SVGEGT. V was clipped by 1 base and J by 5 bases; unmatched bases: 6. The CDR3 runs 15 residues. As DNA, the CDR3 is TGTGCCAGCAGTTACTATCCGGGACAGGGAGACGAGCAGTACTTC. This translates into CASSYYPGQGDEQYF.

Worth noting for this clonotype: This clone may be a read error of a much larger clone one base away. V gene TRBV7-9 combines with J gene TRBJ1-1; 7 bases are shared with TRBD1. The CDR3 length is 15 residues. V was pared by 8 bases and J by 0 bases, with 9 bases of the junction left unmatched. Germline loops: CDR1 SEHNR, CDR2 FQNEAQ (reference sequence). The CDR3 protein is CASGYDRDMNTEAFF. The CDR3 region has the DNA TGTGCCAGCGGCTACGACAGGGACATGAACACTGAAGCTTTCTTT.

This clonotype has only a few counts. The V gene is TRBV11-2, the J gene TRBJ1-4, with no clear D. CDR3 length: 16 residues. CDR1 and CDR2 (germline): SGHAT, FQNNGV. Trimming took 0 bases from V and 5 from J, leaving 13 bases between them. The chain's CDR3 is CASSLDLGNSNEKLFF. CDR3 DNA: TGTGCCAGCAGCTTAGATCTGGGGAACTCGAATGAAAAACTGTTTTTT.

This clonotype was detected a few times. The chain couples TRBV5-4 to TRBJ1-3, with a possible D match to TRBD1 (6 bases). The CDR3 sequence is 13 residues long. Germline values: CDR1 SGHNT, CDR2 YYREEE (reference sequence). The ends were cut back, 9 bases at V and 4 bases at J, with 14 bases in the middle. CDR3 sequence (DNA): TGTGCCACAACGGAGGGGGAGGGAAACACCATATATTTT. The encoded protein is CATTEGEGNTIYF.

This CDR3 reads CASSLVQVQNTGELFF. The CDR3, as DNA: TGTGCCAGCAGCTTAGTGCAGGTTCAGAACACCGGGGAGCTGTTTTTT. The chain carries TRBV11-2 and TRBJ2-2; D gene ambiguous. The CDR3 length is 16 residues. CDR1 SGHAT and CDR2 FQNNGV come from the germline V gene. With 1 base removed from V and 1 base from J, the gap between germline ends came to 10 bases.

The rearrangement uses TRBV19 and TRBJ1-5; D is undetermined. The CDR3 has 14 amino acids. Looked up from germline, CDR1 is LNHDA and CDR2 is SQIVND (reference sequence). V lost 3 bases and J lost 4, with 10 bases in between. The CDR3 spells CASSIGLKNQPQHF. CDR3 DNA sequence: TGTGCCAGTAGTATCGGGCTTAAGAATCAGCCCCAGCATTTT.

This clonotype was seen ten or more times. V gene TRBV7-9 combines with J gene TRBJ2-5; D remains ambiguous. The CDR3 is 14 residues long. CDR1 and CDR2 from the germline V gene are SEHNR and FQNEAQ (reference sequence). V gave up 0 bases and J gave up 8 bases, with 13 bases separating them. The CDR3 nucleotides are TGTGCCAGCAGCTTAGCCGGCGACCACCGAACCCAGTACTTC. This codes for CASSLAGDHRTQYF.

The chain combines TRBV28 with TRBJ2-7; 12 positions agree with TRBD2. Losses at the gene ends were 6 bases for V and 3 bases for J; bases not matched to a gene: 9. The CDR3 consists of 16 residues. CDR1 is MDHEN and CDR2 is SYDVKM in the germline V gene. CDR3 nucleotides: TGTGCCAGCAGGGACCCGGGACTAGCGGGTGGCTACGAGCAGTACTTC. It yields the protein CASRDPGLAGGYEQYF.

This clonotype was recorded at least ten times. The chain joins TRBV29-1 to TRBJ2-3, with a weak D call TRBD1 (6 bases). CDR1 and CDR2 (germline): SQVTM, ANQGSEA. Trimming cost V 8 bases and J 2 bases, with 14 bases left between them. This CDR3 is built from 13 residues. Here the CDR3 reads CSIEGELTDTQYF. The CDR3 DNA follows: TGCAGCATAGAGGGGGAGCTCACAGATACGCAGTATTTT.

Details on this clonotype: A much larger clone sits a single nucleotide away, making a read error possible. This rearrangement joins TRBV5-1 to TRBJ1-1, with D unclear. CDR1 and CDR2 (germline): SGHRS, YFSETQ. This CDR3 spans 13 amino acids. The CDR3 nucleotides are TGCGCCAGCAGCGTTTCGTTCGGCACTGGAGCTTTCTTT. Protein product: CASSVSFGTGAFF.

This clonotype was seen at least ten times. The rearrangement links TRBV6-2 or TRBV6-3 to TRBJ1-1; D is perhaps TRBD1 (5 bases). In germline, CDR1 is MNHEY, CDR2 SVGEGT. Between the trimmed V and J ends, which lost 6 bases and 7 bases, there was a span of 24 bases. The CDR3 totals 16 residues. The CDR3 bases are TGTGCCAGCAGCTACCAGACTCAGGGTAACGACGATGAAGCTTTCTTT. Amino acids: CASSYQTQGNDDEAFF.

At least ten counts were recorded for this clonotype. The chain employs TRBV5-1 and TRBJ2-7; tentatively, D is TRBD2 (5 bases). Germline loops: CDR1 SGHRS, CDR2 YFSETQ. The V end lost 3 bases, the J end lost 2 bases, and 9 bases lay between the germline ends. The CDR3 is 13 residues long. The DNA for the CDR3 is TGCGCCAGCAGCTGGACTGACCCCTACGAGCAGTACTTC. This encodes CASSWTDPYEQYF.